A single sample is the source of the 32 T cell receptor beta chains below, sequenced in a study of T cells in women clearing cervical HPV infection. Some clones are missing from TCRdb's copy, which holds only in-frame ones; the method was immunoSEQ multiplex PCR. This sample's table has approximately 35,000 clones. The sample comprised blood buffy coat. These receptors were taken from a woman aged 18-69 years with a cervical HPV16 infection that either progressed to CIN3+ or cleared (not recorded which).

Details on this clone: The CDR3 goes on 3 residues after the read ends, and that part is filled in from the germline J gene. V usage is TRBV10-3 and J usage is TRBJ2-3; 9 bases match TRBD1. CDR1 and CDR2 from the germline V gene are ENHRY and SYGVKD. The CDR3 consists of 12 residues. Trimming took 10 bases from V and 4 from J; bases not matched to a gene: 3. CDR3 sequence: CATTGGADTQYF. The part of the CDR3 DNA that was read is TGTGCCACAACAGGGGGCGCAGATACG.

The covered CDR3 bases are TGTGCCAGCAGCTCCGACAGGGGTTCGCAAAAA. This translates into CASSSDRGSQK. The CDR3 in full is CASSSDRGSQKLFF. The V call is TRBV7-9, the J call TRBJ1-4; 8 nucleotides align to TRBD1. Coverage ceases 3 residues before the CDR3 finishes, and the germline J gene fills in the end. This CDR3 region has 14 residues. V shed 4 bases and J 9 bases; nucleotides not matched to a gene: 7. Germline V gives CDR1 SEHNR, CDR2 FQNEAQ (reference sequence).

About this clone: Sequencing ends 3 residues short of the CDR3 end; the germline J gene provides the rest. The J gene is TRBJ1-5, the V gene TRBV5-6, with TRBD1 matching 8 bases. Germline CDR1 SGHDT, CDR2 YYEEEE. The CDR3 is made up of 15 amino acids. V lost 0 bases to trimming and J lost 6 bases; unmatched junction nucleotides: 5. The sequenced part of the CDR3 DNA is TGTGCCAGCAGCTTGGGCCCCACAGGGGGTCAGCCC. This translates into CASSLGPTGGQP. The whole CDR3 protein is CASSLGPTGGQPQHF.

As to this clone: The read stops 3 residues short of the end of the CDR3; the missing end is completed from the germline J gene. This chain links TRBV2 with TRBJ1-5, with D tentatively TRBD1 (5 bases). This CDR3 has 18 residues. V gave up 8 bases and J gave up 0 bases, with 23 bases separating them. Per the germline V gene, CDR1 is SNHLY and CDR2 is FYNNEI. CDR3 bases read: TGTGCCAGCGCCGTTAGGGACTCCATGGCATATAGCAATCAGCCC. It specifies CASAVRDSMAYSNQP. The whole CDR3 region reads CASAVRDSMAYSNQPQHF.

As for this clone: The read ends 3 residues shy of where the CDR3 ends; the end is completed using the germline J gene. The genes are TRBV5-8 and TRBJ2-7, with 9 positions matching TRBD1. The V and J ends lost 4 bases and 2 bases, in that order; junction bases with no gene match: 4. The CDR3 is 14 residues long. CDR1 and CDR2 (germline): SGHTS, YDEGEE. CDR3 bases read: TGTGCCAGCAGCAGGGACAGGGTGACCTACGAG. Translating it yields CASSRDRVTYE. The full CDR3 reads CASSRDRVTYEQYF.

Worth noting for this clone: The missing CDR3 end, 3 residues past where the read stops, is filled in from the germline J gene. The chain couples TRBV27 to TRBJ2-1; TRBD1 is a possible D gene (5 bases). CDR1 and CDR2 from the germline V gene are MNHEY and SMNVEV (reference sequence). This CDR3 has 19 residues. Trimming pared 2 bases from V and 6 bases from J, leaving 26 bases between. CDR3 bases read: TGTGCCAGCAGTTTAATACCCCCTCGGACGGAACGAAGGGGCAATGAG. Encoded protein: CASSLIPPRTERRGNE. The full CDR3 sequence reads CASSLIPPRTERRGNEQFF.

Worth noting for this clone: The read ends 3 residues shy of where the CDR3 ends; the end is completed using the germline J gene. The chain carries TRBV30 and TRBJ2-4; D call uncertain. Germline assignment: CDR1 GTSNPN and CDR2 SVGIG (reference sequence). This CDR3 is 12 amino acids long. CDR3 loop: CAWKLTHYGQYF. CDR3 bases read: TGTGCCTGGAAGCTCACCCACTATGGT.

As for this clone: With the read ending 3 residues before the CDR3 end, the germline J gene is used to fill in that end. The chain couples TRBV5-8 to TRBJ2-3; 8 bases map to TRBD1. This CDR3 region has 13 residues. Germline-derived CDR1 and CDR2 are SGHTS and YDEGEE. Here the CDR3 reads CASIQDRGETQYF. The sequenced CDR3 bases are TGTGCCAGCATCCAAGACAGGGGAGAGACG.

A note on this clone: The CDR3 end is not reached by the read, which stops 3 residues before it; the germline J gene fills it in. The chain carries TRBV20-1 and TRBJ2-1, with 10 bases aligning to TRBD1. The germline CDR1 and CDR2 sequences are DFQATT and SNEGSKA (reference sequence). CDR3 size: 15 residues. J was trimmed by 2 bases and V by 5 bases; bases with no gene match: 6. CDR3 DNA, as far as it was read: TGCAGTGCTGGGACAGGGGAGCAGGCCTACAATGAG. Protein: CSAGTGEQAYNE. The whole CDR3 reads CSAGTGEQAYNEQFF.

The CDR3 reads CASRRGTSYNEQFF. The covered CDR3 bases are TGTGCCAGCAGGCGGGGGACTTCCTACAATGAG. The gene calls are TRBV2 and TRBJ2-1; TRBD2 agrees at 7 bases. The read terminates 3 residues ahead of where the CDR3 ends, so the germline J gene completes it. After removal of 6 bases from V and 1 base from J, the junction contained 3 bases not matched to a gene. There are 14 residues in the CDR3. Per the germline V gene, CDR1 is SNHLY and CDR2 is FYNNEI.

The CDR3 is CASSGGQARVGAFF. The covered CDR3 bases are TGTGCCAGCAGCGGTGGACAGGCGCGGGTAGGC. V gene TRBV7-2 combines with J gene TRBJ1-1, with 7 bases aligning to TRBD1. The CDR3 goes on 3 residues after the read ends, and that part is filled in from the germline J gene. From germline, CDR1 is SGHTA and CDR2 FQGNSA. The CDR3 covers 14 residues.

Note on this clone: The sequenced fragment ends 3 residues before the CDR3 boundary, so the rest is inferred from the germline J gene. The chain has TRBV2 and TRBJ1-6, with 12 bases identical to TRBD1. Germline V gives CDR1 SNHLY, CDR2 FYNNEI. Trimming took 5 bases from V and 2 from J; bases not matched to a gene: 7. The CDR3 covers 18 residues. The CDR3 loop reads CASSHPGTGGAYNSPLHF. The sequenced CDR3 bases are TGTGCCAGCAGTCACCCCGGGACAGGGGGCGCCTATAATTCACCC. Full variable domain (remainder filled in from reference TRBV2 and TRBJ1-6): EPEVTQTPSHQVTQMGQEVILRCVPISNHLYFYWYRQILGQKVEFLVSFYNNEISEKSEIFDDQFSVERPDGSNFTLKIRSTKLEDSAMYFCASSHPGTGGAYNSPLHFGNGTRLTVT.

As for this clone: The CDR3 end is not reached by the read, which stops 3 residues before it; the germline J gene fills it in. The V call is TRBV5-6, the J call TRBJ2-7; D remains unclear. Trimming shortened V by 4 bases and J by 2 bases, and 10 bases separated the two germline ends. The CDR3 contains 13 residues. Germline V CDR1 and CDR2: SGHDT, YYEEEE. CDR3 bases read: TGTGCCAGCAGCGCCCGGGTCACCTACGAG. This encodes CASSARVTYE. The entire CDR3 protein reads CASSARVTYEQYF.

About this clone itself: The CDR3 end falls 3 residues outside the read, so it is completed with the germline J gene. V usage is TRBV7-2 and J usage is TRBJ1-5; 8 bases line up with TRBD1. The germline V gene encodes CDR1 SGHTA and CDR2 FQGNSA. This CDR3 is built from 14 residues. V gave up 3 bases and J gave up 6 bases; unmatched junction bases: 4. CDR3 DNA (partial): TGTGCCAGCAGCTTTTTACAGGGGGGTCAGCCC. Protein sequence: CASSFLQGGQP. The entire CDR3 protein is CASSFLQGGQPQHF.

A note on this clone: The missing CDR3 end, 3 residues past where the read stops, is filled in from the germline J gene. V gene TRBV20-1 combines with J gene TRBJ2-6, with D uncertain. CDR3 length: 14 residues. Germline-derived CDR1 and CDR2 are DFQATT and SNEGSKA (reference sequence). V lost 4 bases and J lost 3, with 10 bases in between. The CDR3 region is CSAIGGLGANVLTF. The DNA read from the CDR3 is TGCAGTGCTATCGGTGGGCTTGGGGCCAACGTC.

As for this clone: The read ends 3 residues before the CDR3 terminus; that terminus is restored from the germline J gene. This chain connects TRBV7-2 to TRBJ1-2; tentative D call: TRBD1 (5 bases). Germline CDR1 and CDR2: SGHTA and FQGNSA. The CDR3 is made up of 15 amino acids. CDR3 amino acids: CASSSSGGSQDTYTF. The sequenced CDR3 bases are TGTGCCAGCAGTTCTAGCGGGGGATCGCAGGATACC. The variable domain in full, with the rest retrieved from reference TRBV7-2 and TRBJ1-2, is GAGVSQSPSNKVTEKGKDVELRCDPISGHTALYWYRQSLGQGLEFLIYFQGNSAPDKSGLPSDRFSAERTGGSVSTLTIQRTQQEDSAVYLCASSSSGGSQDTYTFGSGTRLTVV.

The CDR3 DNA, read in part, is TGTGCCAGCAGTTCCCCGGGACAGGGATCCTACGAG. Translating it yields CASSSPGQGSYE. The full CDR3 reads CASSSPGQGSYEQYF. The rearrangement joins TRBV27 to TRBJ2-7, with 9 bases identical to TRBD1. The read finishes 3 residues shy of the CDR3 end, and the germline J gene is used to complete it. The CDR3 has 15 residues. Trimming took 4 bases from V and 1 from J; bases not matched to a gene: 5. Germline CDR1 reads MNHEY; CDR2 reads SMNVEV (reference sequence).

A note on this clone: Coverage ceases 3 residues before the CDR3 finishes, and the germline J gene fills in the end. This sequence joins TRBV5-6 and TRBJ1-3; tentatively, D is TRBD1 (5 bases). Germline CDR1 SGHDT, CDR2 YYEEEE. CDR3 length: 15 residues. With 2 bases removed from V and 3 bases from J, the gap between germline ends came to 12 bases. The CDR3 DNA, read in part, is TGTGCCAGCAGCTTCTTGAACCAGGGTGGAAACACC. This sequence encodes CASSFLNQGGNT. The full CDR3 is CASSFLNQGGNTIYF.

As for this clone: The CDR3 end is not reached by the read, which stops 3 residues before it; the germline J gene fills it in. This rearrangement joins TRBV29-1 to TRBJ1-1; 7 bases are a match to TRBD1. With V trimmed by 8 bases and J by 1 base, 4 bases remained unmatched. Germline CDR1 is SQVTM and CDR2 is ANQGSEA. The CDR3 spans 12 residues. CDR3 DNA, as far as it was read: TGCAGCATGTACAGGGGGAACACTGAA. This gives the protein CSMYRGNTE. The entire CDR3 sequence reads CSMYRGNTEAFF.

With regard to this clone: Read sequence stops 3 residues before the CDR3 end, and the germline J gene provides the missing end. V and J are TRBV7-3 and TRBJ2-2, with TRBD1 matching over 8 bases. The length of the CDR3 is 15 residues. The V gene's germline CDR1 is SGHTA and CDR2 FQGTGA. CDR3 in amino acids: CASSLTGQVGSPLFF. The sequenced part of the CDR3 DNA is TGTGCCAGCAGCTTAACGGGACAGGTCGGATCACCG. The full variable domain, in which reference TRBV7-3 and TRBJ2-2 provide the parts outside the CDR3, is GAGVSQTPSNKVTEKGKYVELRCDPISGHTALYWYRQSLGQGPEFLIYFQGTGAADDSGLPNDRFFAVRPEGSVSTLKIQRTERGDSAVYLCASSLTGQVGSPLFFGEGSRLTVL.

In regard to this clone: The CDR3 goes on 3 residues after the read ends, and that part is filled in from the germline J gene. The rearrangement joins TRBV7-9 to TRBJ2-5, with D perhaps matching TRBD2 (6 bases). CDR3 length: 15 residues. Trimming removed 7 bases from V and 5 bases from J, with 20 bases in between. CDR1 SEHNR and CDR2 FQNEAQ come from the germline V gene (reference sequence). The CDR3 DNA, read in part, is TGTGCCAGCATGCGCGGGACTTCGCCTTGGGAGACC. It encodes CASMRGTSPWET. The whole CDR3 region reads CASMRGTSPWETQYF.

On this clone: The read stops 3 residues short of the end of the CDR3; the missing end is completed from the germline J gene. This chain joins TRBV7-3 and TRBJ2-5; the match to TRBD2 covers 8 bases. This CDR3 is 13 amino acids long. CDR1 SGHTA and CDR2 FQGTGA come from the germline V gene. The ends lost 2 bases at V and 5 bases at J; junction bases unmatched: 1. The CDR3 bases that were read are TGTGCCAGCAGCTTACGGGGGGGGGAGACC. This codes for CASSLRGGET. The CDR3 in full is CASSLRGGETQYF.

About this clone itself: The read falls 3 residues short of the CDR3 end, and the missing part is taken from the germline J gene. The chain links TRBV9 to TRBJ2-1, with D maybe TRBD1 (5 bases). Looked up from germline, CDR1 is SGDLS and CDR2 is YYNGEE. This CDR3 region has 17 residues. V was clipped by 0 bases and J by 0 bases, with 13 bases between them. CDR3 DNA (partial): TGTGCCAGCAGCGTAGATGGGGCGGCGAGCTCCTACAATGAG. Translation: CASSVDGAASSYNE. The whole CDR3 sequence reads CASSVDGAASSYNEQFF.

The CDR3 DNA, read in part, is TGTGCTAGTGGTCCAGGGACTAGCCAAAACATT. Protein product: CASGPGTSQNI. The full CDR3 is CASGPGTSQNIQYF. V usage is TRBV12-5 and J usage is TRBJ2-4, with 9 bases aligning to TRBD2. The read ends 3 residues shy of where the CDR3 ends; the end is completed using the germline J gene. Trimming cost V 5 bases and J 5 bases; bases outside gene matches: 4. This CDR3 spans 14 amino acids. CDR1 and CDR2 from the germline V gene are LGHNT and FRNRAP.

Comment on this clone: The read gets to within 3 residues of the CDR3 end, and the germline J gene fills in the rest. Other DNA sequences in this specimen translate into the identical CDR3. The chain has TRBV19 and TRBJ1-1, with D possibly TRBD1 on 5 matching bases. This CDR3 contains 14 residues. V lost 4 bases and J lost 1, with 10 bases in between. The germline V gene encodes CDR1 LNHDA and CDR2 SQIVND (reference sequence). CDR3 DNA, as far as it was read: TGTGCCAGTAGTACTGACAGAACGAACACTGAA. It is translated as CASSTDRTNTE. The whole CDR3 sequence reads CASSTDRTNTEAFF.

Note on this clone: The missing CDR3 end, 3 residues past where the read stops, is filled in from the germline J gene. The chain recombines TRBV7-9 with TRBJ1-2, with 8 bases identical to TRBD1. This CDR3 spans 14 amino acids. From germline, CDR1 is SEHNR and CDR2 FQNEAQ (reference sequence). The CDR3 DNA, read in part, is TGTGCCAGCAGCTTCTTCGACAGGGGATTAGGC. Protein sequence: CASSFFDRGLG. The entire CDR3 protein is CASSFFDRGLGYTF.

With regard to this clone: The CDR3 goes on 3 residues after the read ends, and that part is filled in from the germline J gene. The J gene is TRBJ1-5, the V gene TRBV6-2 or TRBV6-3, with D perhaps TRBD1 (6 bases). The V gene lost 4 bases and the J gene lost 2 bases, with 18 bases spanning the gap. The CDR3 loop spans 17 amino acids. CDR1 MNHEY and CDR2 SVGEGT come from the germline V gene. CDR3 bases read: TGTGCCAGCAGTTGTGTCTCCGGGACACCTTGCAATCAGCCC. Translation: CASSCVSGTPCNQP. From start to end, the CDR3 is CASSCVSGTPCNQPQHF.

About this clone: The observed sequence ends 3 residues before the CDR3 terminus, with the missing tail filled in from the germline J gene. The chain links TRBV19 to TRBJ1-2; TRBD1 is a possible D gene (6 bases). Germline lookup yields CDR1 LNHDA and CDR2 SQIVND (reference sequence). There are 14 residues in the CDR3. The V end lost 1 base, the J end lost 6 bases, and 12 bases lay between the germline ends. Partial CDR3 DNA: TGTGCCAGTAGTATAGGGAGGGGGATGGATGGC. Its protein is CASSIGRGMDG. The entire CDR3 sequence reads CASSIGRGMDGYTF.

As for this clone: The CDR3 end falls 3 residues outside the read, so it is completed with the germline J gene. The chain recombines TRBV20-1 with TRBJ1-6; 8 bases are a match to TRBD1. With V trimmed by 5 bases and J by 9 bases, 9 bases remained unmatched. Germline loops: CDR1 DFQATT, CDR2 SNEGSKA (reference sequence). The CDR3 contains 14 residues. The CDR3 here is CSAGWGQASSPLHF. The sequenced CDR3 bases are TGCAGTGCTGGCTGGGGACAGGCCAGTTCACCC.

As to this clone: The read terminates 3 residues before the CDR3 end, so the remaining end is supplied by the germline J gene. V gene TRBV12-3 or TRBV12-4 combines with J gene TRBJ1-6, with D hard to call. This CDR3 spans 16 amino acids. Deletions cut 1 base from V and 1 base from J, with 8 bases between. CDR3 DNA, as far as it was read: TGTGCCAGCAGTTTAGTTTTCGGTTCCTATAATTCACCC. This sequence encodes CASSLVFGSYNSP. The CDR3 in full is CASSLVFGSYNSPLHF.

A word on this clone: The sequenced fragment ends 3 residues before the CDR3 boundary, so the rest is inferred from the germline J gene. The gene calls are TRBV19 and TRBJ1-4, with D possibly TRBD1 on 5 matching bases. Germline lookup yields CDR1 LNHDA and CDR2 SQIVND (reference sequence). There are 15 residues in the CDR3. The covered CDR3 bases are TGTGCCAGTAGGGATACTGCCTCTGGGGCCAACGTA. This encodes CASRDTASGANV. The CDR3 reads in full as CASRDTASGANVLFF.

As concerns this clone: The read stops 3 residues short of the end of the CDR3; the missing end is completed from the germline J gene. V usage is TRBV7-9 and J usage is TRBJ2-7; D is unresolved. Trimming removed 3 bases at V and 6 bases at J, with 6 bases between. Germline V gene sequence: CDR1 SEHNR, CDR2 FQNEAQ (reference sequence). The CDR3 has 11 residues. The CDR3 sequence is CASSFAVEQYF. The covered CDR3 bases are TGTGCCAGCAGCTTCGCAGTCGAG.